Sequencing of this TCR beta chain was carried out in a study of beta chain features in type 1 diabetes. For the study at large: Healthy donors resembled patients in age, gender and cell yields. General study findings and limits: All four CD4+ subsets of Type 1 diabetes patients contained TCRB CDR3s that were moderately but significantly shorter.

This clone was seen a handful of times. Antigen unknown. J lost 7 bases, V lost 5 bases, and 9 bases had no gene match. The CDR3 has 14 residues. CDR1 is PRHDT, CDR2 FYEKMQ, per germline (reference sequence). The authors reverse transcribed all of the isolated RNA, so sequencing captured expressed TCRB transcripts. The protocol was immunoSEQ multiplex PCR, while the TCRdb copy is restricted to in-frame clones and leaves out a portion. Among more than 550,000 clones listed, about an eighth were seen once. The sample taken for sequencing was naive CD4+ T cells from blood. J is TRBJ2-7 and V is TRBV13; 9 bases fit TRBD1. The sequence was collected from a man younger than 35 with type 1 diabetes. The CDR3 nucleotides are TGTGCCAGCAGCCTCCGGGACAGGGAAGTAGAGCAGTACTTC. It specifies CASSLRDREVEQYF.